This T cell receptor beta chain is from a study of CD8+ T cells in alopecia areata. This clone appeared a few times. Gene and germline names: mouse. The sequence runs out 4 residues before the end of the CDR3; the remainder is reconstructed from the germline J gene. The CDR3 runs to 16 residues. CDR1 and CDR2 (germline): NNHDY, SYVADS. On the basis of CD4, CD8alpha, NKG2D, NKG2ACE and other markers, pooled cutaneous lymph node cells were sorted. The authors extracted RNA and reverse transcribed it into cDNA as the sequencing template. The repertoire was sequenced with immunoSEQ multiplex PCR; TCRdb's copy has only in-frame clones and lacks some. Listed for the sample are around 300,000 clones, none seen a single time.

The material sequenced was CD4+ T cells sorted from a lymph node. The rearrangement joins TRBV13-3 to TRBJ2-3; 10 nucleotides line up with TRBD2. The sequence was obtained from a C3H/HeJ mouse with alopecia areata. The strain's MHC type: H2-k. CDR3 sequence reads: CASSEAGLGDGETLYF. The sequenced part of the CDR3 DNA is TGTGCCAGCAGTGAAGCAGGACTGGGGGATGGAGAA.